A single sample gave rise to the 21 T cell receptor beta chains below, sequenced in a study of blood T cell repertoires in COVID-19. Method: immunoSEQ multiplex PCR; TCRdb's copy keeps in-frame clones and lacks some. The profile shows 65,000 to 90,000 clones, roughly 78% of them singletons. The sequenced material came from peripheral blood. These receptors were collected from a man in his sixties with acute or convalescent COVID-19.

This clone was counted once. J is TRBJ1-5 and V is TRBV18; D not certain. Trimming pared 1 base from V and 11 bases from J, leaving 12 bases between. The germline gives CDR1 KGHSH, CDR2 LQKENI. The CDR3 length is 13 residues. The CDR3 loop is CASSPQEARAQHF. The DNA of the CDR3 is TGTGCCAGCTCACCACAGGAGGCAAGGGCCCAGCATTTT.

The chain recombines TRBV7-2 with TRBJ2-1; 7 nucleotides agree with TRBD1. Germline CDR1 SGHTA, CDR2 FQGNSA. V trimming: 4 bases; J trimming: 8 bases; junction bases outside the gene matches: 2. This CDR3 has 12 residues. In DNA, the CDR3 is TGTGCCAGCAGCTCACAGGGGCATGAGCAGTTCTTC. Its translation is CASSSQGHEQFF.

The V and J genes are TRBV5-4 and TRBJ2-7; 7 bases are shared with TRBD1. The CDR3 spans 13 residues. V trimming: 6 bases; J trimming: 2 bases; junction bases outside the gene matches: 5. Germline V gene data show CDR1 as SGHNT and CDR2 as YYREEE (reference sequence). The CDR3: CASNRQGTYEQYF. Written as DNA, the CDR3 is TGTGCCAGCAACAGACAGGGAACCTACGAGCAGTACTTC.

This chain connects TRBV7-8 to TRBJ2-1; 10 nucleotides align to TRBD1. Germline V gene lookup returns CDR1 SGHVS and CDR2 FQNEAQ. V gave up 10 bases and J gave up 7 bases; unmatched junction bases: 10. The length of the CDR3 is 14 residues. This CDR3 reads CATIQWTGGNEQFF. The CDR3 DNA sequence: TGTGCCACGATCCAATGGACAGGGGGAAATGAGCAGTTCTTC. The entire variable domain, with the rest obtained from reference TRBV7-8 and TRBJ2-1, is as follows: GAGVSQSPRYKVAKRGQDVALRCDPISGHVSLFWYQQALGQGPEFLTYFQNEAQLDKSGLPSDRFFAERPEGSVSTLKIQRTQQEDSAVYLCATIQWTGGNEQFFGPGTRLTVL.

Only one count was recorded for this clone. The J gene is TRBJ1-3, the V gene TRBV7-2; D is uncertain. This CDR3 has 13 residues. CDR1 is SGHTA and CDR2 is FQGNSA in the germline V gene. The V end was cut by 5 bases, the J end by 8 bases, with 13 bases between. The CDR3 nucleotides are TGTGCCAGCAGCCTAAAACACGGGGACACCATATATTTT. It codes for CASSLKHGDTIYF.

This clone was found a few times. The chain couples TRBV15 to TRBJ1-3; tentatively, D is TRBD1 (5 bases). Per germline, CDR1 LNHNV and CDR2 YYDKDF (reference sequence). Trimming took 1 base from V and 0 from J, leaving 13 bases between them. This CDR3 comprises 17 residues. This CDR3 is CATSRGSGTSSGNTIYF. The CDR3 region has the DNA TGTGCCACCAGCAGAGGATCCGGGACTAGCTCTGGAAACACCATATATTTT.

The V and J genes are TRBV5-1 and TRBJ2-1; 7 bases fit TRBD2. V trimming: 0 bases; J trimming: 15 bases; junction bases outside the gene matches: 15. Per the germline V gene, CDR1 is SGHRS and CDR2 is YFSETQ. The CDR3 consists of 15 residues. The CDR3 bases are TGCGCCAGCAGCTTGGAAGAAGTCCAGCGGGAAGGTGGGTTCTTC. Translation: CASSLEEVQREGGFF.

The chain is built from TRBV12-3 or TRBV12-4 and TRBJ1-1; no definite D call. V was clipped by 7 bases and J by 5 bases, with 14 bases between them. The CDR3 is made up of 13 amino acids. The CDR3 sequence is CASTWASGTEAFF. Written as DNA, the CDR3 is TGTGCCAGCACCTGGGCCTCGGGAACTGAAGCTTTCTTT.

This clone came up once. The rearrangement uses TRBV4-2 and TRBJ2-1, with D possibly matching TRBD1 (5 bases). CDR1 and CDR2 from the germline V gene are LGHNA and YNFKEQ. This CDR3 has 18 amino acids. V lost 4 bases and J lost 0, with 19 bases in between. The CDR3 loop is CASSPQGAASSSYNEQFF. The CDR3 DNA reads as TGTGCCAGCAGCCCCCAGGGCGCTGCTTCAAGCTCCTACAATGAGCAGTTCTTC.

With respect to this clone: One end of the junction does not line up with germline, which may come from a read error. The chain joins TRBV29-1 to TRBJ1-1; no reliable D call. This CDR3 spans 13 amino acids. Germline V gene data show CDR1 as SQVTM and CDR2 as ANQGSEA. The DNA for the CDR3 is TGCAGCGCTGAATGGCGGGTGAACACTGAAGCTTTCTTT. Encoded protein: CSAEWRVNTEAFF.

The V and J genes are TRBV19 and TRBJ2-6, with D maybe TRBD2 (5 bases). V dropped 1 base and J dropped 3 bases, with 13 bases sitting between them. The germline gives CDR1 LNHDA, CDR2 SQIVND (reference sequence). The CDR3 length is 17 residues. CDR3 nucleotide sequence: TGTGCCAGTAGTATAGGACTGGGCCGGGATGGGGCCAACGTCCTGACTTTC. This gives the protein CASSIGLGRDGANVLTF.

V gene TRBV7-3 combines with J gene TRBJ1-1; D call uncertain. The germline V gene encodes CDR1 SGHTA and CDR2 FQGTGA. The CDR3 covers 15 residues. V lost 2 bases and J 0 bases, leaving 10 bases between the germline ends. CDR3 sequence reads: CASSLSGRLNTEAFF. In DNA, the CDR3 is TGTGCCAGCAGCTTATCCGGCAGGCTGAACACTGAAGCTTTCTTT.

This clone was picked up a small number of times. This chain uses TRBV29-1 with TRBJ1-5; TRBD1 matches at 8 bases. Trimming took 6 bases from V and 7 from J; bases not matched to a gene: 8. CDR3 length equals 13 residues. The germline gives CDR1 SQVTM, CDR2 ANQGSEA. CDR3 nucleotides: TGCAGCGTAGTTACAGGGGGAAGACAGCCCCAGCATTTT. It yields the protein CSVVTGGRQPQHF. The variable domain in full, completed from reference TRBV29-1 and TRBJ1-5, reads SAVISQKPSRDICQRGTSLTIQCQVDSQVTMMFWYRQQPGQSLTLIATANQGSEATYESGFVIDKFPISRPNLTFSTLTVSNMSPEDSSIYLCSVVTGGRQPQHFGDGTRLSIL.

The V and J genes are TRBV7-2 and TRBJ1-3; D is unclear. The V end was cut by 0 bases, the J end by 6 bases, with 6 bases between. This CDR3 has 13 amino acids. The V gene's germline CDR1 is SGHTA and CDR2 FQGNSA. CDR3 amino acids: CASSLATVNTIYF. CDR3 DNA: TGTGCCAGCAGCTTAGCCACAGTAAACACCATATATTTT.

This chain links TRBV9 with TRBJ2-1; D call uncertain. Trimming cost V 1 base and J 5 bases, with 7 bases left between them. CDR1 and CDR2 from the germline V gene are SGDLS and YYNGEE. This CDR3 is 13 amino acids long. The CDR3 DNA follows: TGTGCCAGCAGCGTACGGCAGGACAATGAGCAGTTCTTC. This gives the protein CASSVRQDNEQFF.

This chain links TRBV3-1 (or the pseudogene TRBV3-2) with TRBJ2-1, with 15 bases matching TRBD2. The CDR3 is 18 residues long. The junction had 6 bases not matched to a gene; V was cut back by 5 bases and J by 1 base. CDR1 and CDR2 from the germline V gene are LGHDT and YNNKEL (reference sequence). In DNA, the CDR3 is TGTGCCAGCAGCTCGGGACTAGCGGGGGGAGGGTCCTACAATGAGCAGTTCTTC. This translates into CASSSGLAGGGSYNEQFF.

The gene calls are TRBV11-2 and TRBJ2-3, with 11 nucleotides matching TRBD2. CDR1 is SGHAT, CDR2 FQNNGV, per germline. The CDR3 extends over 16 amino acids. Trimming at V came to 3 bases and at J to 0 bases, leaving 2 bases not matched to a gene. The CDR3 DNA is TGTGCCAGCAGCTTGGGACTAGCGGTTAGCACAGATACGCAGTATTTT. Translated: CASSLGLAVSTDTQYF.

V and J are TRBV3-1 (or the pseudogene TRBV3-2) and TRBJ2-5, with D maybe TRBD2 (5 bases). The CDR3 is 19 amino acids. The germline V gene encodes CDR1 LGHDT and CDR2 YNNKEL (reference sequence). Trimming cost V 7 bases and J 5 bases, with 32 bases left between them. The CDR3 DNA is TGTGCCAGCAAAGGCCGGCATCCCGAGAGGACGACTCGGAGGGAGACCCAGTACTTC. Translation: CASKGRHPERTTRRETQYF.

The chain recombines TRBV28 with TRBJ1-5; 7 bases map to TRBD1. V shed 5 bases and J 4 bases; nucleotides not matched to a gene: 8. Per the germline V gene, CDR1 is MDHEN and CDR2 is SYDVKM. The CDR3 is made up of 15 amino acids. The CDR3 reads CASSPRDSPNQPQHF. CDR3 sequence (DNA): TGTGCCAGCAGTCCTCGGGACAGCCCTAATCAGCCCCAGCATTTT.

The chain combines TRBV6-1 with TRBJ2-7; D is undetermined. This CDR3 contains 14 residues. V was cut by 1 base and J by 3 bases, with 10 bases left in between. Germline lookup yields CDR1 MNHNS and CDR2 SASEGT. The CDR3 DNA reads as TGTGCCAGCAGTGAAGTAAACAGCTACTACGAGCAGTACTTC. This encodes CASSEVNSYYEQYF.

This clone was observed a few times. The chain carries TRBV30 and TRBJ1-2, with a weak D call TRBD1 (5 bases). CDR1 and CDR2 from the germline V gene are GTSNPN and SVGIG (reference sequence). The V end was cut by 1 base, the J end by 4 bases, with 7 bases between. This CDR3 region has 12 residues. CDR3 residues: CAWSGQFYGYTF. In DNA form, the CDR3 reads TGTGCCTGGAGTGGACAGTTCTATGGCTACACCTTC.